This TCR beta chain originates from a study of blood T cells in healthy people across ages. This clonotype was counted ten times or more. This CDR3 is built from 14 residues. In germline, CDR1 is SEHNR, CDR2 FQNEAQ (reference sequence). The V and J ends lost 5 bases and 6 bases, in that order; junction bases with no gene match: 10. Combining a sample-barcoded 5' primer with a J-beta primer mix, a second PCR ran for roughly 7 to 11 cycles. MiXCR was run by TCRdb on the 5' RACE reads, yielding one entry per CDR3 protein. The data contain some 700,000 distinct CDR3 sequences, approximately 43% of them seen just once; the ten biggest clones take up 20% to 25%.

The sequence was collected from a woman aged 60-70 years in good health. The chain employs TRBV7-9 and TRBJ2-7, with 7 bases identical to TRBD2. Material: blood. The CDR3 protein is CASSLSGADAEQYF. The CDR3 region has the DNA TGTGCCAGCAGCCTCAGCGGGGCCGACGCCGAGCAGTACTTC.